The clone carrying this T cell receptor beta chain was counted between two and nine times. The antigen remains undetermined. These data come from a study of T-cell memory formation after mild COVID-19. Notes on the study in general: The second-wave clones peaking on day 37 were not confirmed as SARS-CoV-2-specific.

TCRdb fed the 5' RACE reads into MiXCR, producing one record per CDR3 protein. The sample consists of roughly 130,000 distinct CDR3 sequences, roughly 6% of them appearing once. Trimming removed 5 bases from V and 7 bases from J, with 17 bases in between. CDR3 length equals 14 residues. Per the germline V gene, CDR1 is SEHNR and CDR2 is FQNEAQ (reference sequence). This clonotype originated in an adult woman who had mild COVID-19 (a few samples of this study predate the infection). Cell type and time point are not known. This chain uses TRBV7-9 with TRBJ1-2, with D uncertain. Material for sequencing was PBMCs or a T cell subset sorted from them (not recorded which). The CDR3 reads CASSHEKSGGGYTF. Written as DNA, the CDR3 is TGTGCCAGCAGCCATGAAAAAAGCGGAGGTGGCTACACCTTC.